This T cell receptor beta chain derives from a study of blood T cell repertoires in COVID-19. Study in general: Samples of COVID-19 (acute and convalescent) were obtained from the United States, Italy and Spain. PBMCs, B-cell-depleted T cells, or T cells were the source of the cDNA or gDNA that made up the material.

This clone was recorded only once. In the original processing: Reference gene primers were amplified, and this amplification served to estimate nucleated cell counts. The repertoire was sequenced with immunoSEQ multiplex PCR; TCRdb's copy has only in-frame clones and lacks some. V and J calls and clone size are as listed in that table; D and trimming were resolved from the DNA. There are more than 200,000 clones in the sample; 85% to 90% occur only once, and approximately 4.8% lies in the top ten. This CDR3 comprises 15 residues. Germline CDR1 reads SEHNR; CDR2 reads FQNEAQ (reference sequence). J was trimmed by 5 bases and V by 0 bases; bases with no gene match: 5.

Sequenced material: peripheral blood. The chain employs TRBV7-9 and TRBJ1-1; TRBD1 aligns across 8 bases. The clonotype was recovered from a man aged 45-65 years with acute or convalescent COVID-19. The CDR3 protein is CASSLAGRTGTEAFF. CDR3 DNA sequence: TGTGCCAGCAGCTTAGCGGGCAGGACAGGGACTGAAGCTTTCTTT. The variable domain in full, with the rest retrieved from reference TRBV7-9 and TRBJ1-1, is DTGVSQNPRHKITKRGQNVTFRCDPISEHNRLYWYRQTLGQGPEFLTYFQNEAQLEKSRLLSDRFSAERPKGSFSTLEIQRTEQGDSAMYLCASSLAGRTGTEAFFGQGTRLTVV.